A selection of T cell receptor beta chains follows, all from one sample in a study of post-analysis software for immune sequencing data. MiXCR, applied by TCRdb to the PCR reads, yields one record per CDR3 protein. The data show hundreds of thousands of distinct CDR3 sequences, roughly three fifths seen once. Input material: blood. Receptor source: a girl aged 2 to 9 with multiple sclerosis. CDR3s include the opening cysteine and the closing phenylalanine or tryptophan. A D gene is named only where the DNA matches it firmly. Rows give clone size only sometimes, using once, few, many, or a class for an expanded clone.

>NA|TRBJ2-3|TRBD2|TRBV4-1
TGCGCCAGCAGCCAATGGATCGGGGGAGGGGCAGATACGCAGTATTTT
CASSQWIGGGADTQYF
>NA|TRBJ2-1|NA|TRBV29-1
TGCAGCGTTGATATTGCGGGGCTGCACGGGGAGCAGTTCTTC
CSVDIAGLHGEQFF
>NA|TRBJ2-7|NA|TRBV12-3/TRBV12-4
TGTGCCAGCAGTTTTTGGGCGAGGGAGCAGTACTTC
CASSFWAREQYF
>NA|TRBJ1-2|NA|TRBV12-3/TRBV12-4
TGTGCCAGCATGACATTTAACTATGGCTACACCTTC
CASMTFNYGYTF
>NA|TRBJ2-7|TRBD2|TRBV7-6
TGTGCCAGCAGCTTAGAGAGCGGGAGCTCCTACGAGCAGTACTTC
CASSLESGSSYEQYF
>NA|TRBJ2-1|TRBD2|TRBV6-6
TGTGCCAGCAGCGGTGGTGGCGCGGGGGGGCACGATGAGCAGTTCTTC
CASSGGGAGGHDEQFF
>few|TRBJ2-4|TRBD1|TRBV6-5
TGTGCCAGCAGTACAGACAGGGGTGACATTCAGTACTTC
CASSTDRGDIQYF
>few|TRBJ1-4|TRBD1|TRBV4-2
TGTGCCAGCAGCCAAGATCCAGGGGGAGGTAATGAAAAACTGTTTTTT
CASSQDPGGGNEKLFF
>NA|TRBJ2-1|TRBD2|TRBV2
TGTGCCAGCAGTGGAGGACTAGCGGGTTACAATGAGCAGTTCTTC
CASSGGLAGYNEQFF
>NA|TRBJ2-1|TRBD2|TRBV29-1
TGCAGCGTTGATGGGCTAGCGGGAGGGCACTCCTACAATGAGCAGTTCTTC
CSVDGLAGGHSYNEQFF
>NA|TRBJ2-4|TRBD2|TRBV4-2
TGTGCCAGCAGCCGAGGACTAGCGGGGGGAATGAACATTCAGTACTTC
CASSRGLAGGMNIQYF
>few|TRBJ2-5|TRBD2|TRBV10-3
TGTGCCATCAGTCCGACTCTAGCGGGGGGGAACCAAGAGACCCAGTACTTC
CAISPTLAGGNQETQYF
>few|TRBJ1-2|NA|TRBV7-3
TGTGCCAGCAGCTTAATGGGAGATGGCTACACCTTC
CASSLMGDGYTF
>once|TRBJ2-7|TRBD2|TRBV7-8
TGTGCCTGCAGCCACTTAGCGGGAGGGGTGGGCGAGCAGTACTTC
CACSHLAGGVGEQYF
>NA|TRBJ2-6|NA|TRBV6-2/TRBV6-3
TGTGCCAGCAGTAAGGACGGTGCTGGGGCCAACGTCCTGACTTTC
CASSKDGAGANVLTF
>few|TRBJ2-1|TRBD1|TRBV6-5
TGTGCCAGCAGTTCCACAGGGGGCTCCTACAATGAGCAGTTCTTC
CASSSTGGSYNEQFF
>few|TRBJ2-6|NA|TRBV18
TGTGCCACCAGCACAGGATCTGGGGCCAACGTCCTGACTTTC
CATSTGSGANVLTF
>few|TRBJ2-6|NA|TRBV29-1
TGCAGCGTTGAAGATCAGCGGATCCCTGGGGCCAACGTCCTGACTTTC
CSVEDQRIPGANVLTF
>few|TRBJ2-7|TRBD2|TRBV10-3
TGTGCCATCAGTCCCACAGGGACTAGCGGCCCCTACGAGCAGTACTTC
CAISPTGTSGPYEQYF
>few|TRBJ2-3|TRBD2|TRBV9
TGTGCCAGCAGCCCCCGAGGGGCGGGGGGGCCCGATACGCAGTATTTT
CASSPRGAGGPDTQYF
>NA|TRBJ2-1|TRBD2|TRBV5-5
TGTGCCAGCAGCGATAGCGGGAGCGCCTACAATGAGCAGTTCTTC
CASSDSGSAYNEQFF